These 32 T cell receptor beta chains came from one sample sequenced in a study of blood T cell repertoires in COVID-19. TCRdb keeps only in-frame clones here, not all; method: immunoSEQ multiplex PCR. This sample yields about 300,000 clones, of which 85% are seen a single time; under 2% belongs to the top ten. The sequenced sample was PBMCs or T cells enriched from blood (not recorded which). All receptors derive from a woman in her thirties who had been exposed to COVID-19.

The chain recombines TRBV27 with TRBJ1-1; D is unclear. Germline V gene data show CDR1 as MNHEY and CDR2 as SMNVEV (reference sequence). V was trimmed by 2 bases and J by 8 bases, leaving 15 bases between them. The CDR3 is made up of 14 amino acids. The CDR3 nucleotides read TGTGCCAGCAGTTTACAAAAGGAGACCCGAGAAGCTTTCTTT. Its protein product is CASSLQKETREAFF.

In this sample, this clone turned up a few times. V is TRBV4-3 and J is TRBJ1-4, with D possibly being TRBD1 (6 bases). Germline V lookup: CDR1 LGHNA, CDR2 YSLEER. Trimming took off 0 bases at V and 7 bases at J, with 15 bases between the two ends. This CDR3 contains 16 residues. The CDR3 bases are TGCGCCAGCAGCCAAGATCGAGGGGGGGGAAGTGAAAAACTGTTTTTT. Protein: CASSQDRGGGSEKLFF.

V is TRBV12-3 or TRBV12-4 and J is TRBJ1-1; D is perhaps TRBD1 (6 bases). This CDR3 spans 13 amino acids. The V end lost 11 bases, the J end lost 4 bases, and 17 bases lay between the germline ends. The CDR3 protein is CALSQGIVTEAFF. CDR3 DNA: TGTGCCTTATCACAGGGAATAGTCACTGAAGCTTTCTTT.

The chain joins TRBV9 to TRBJ2-3; D may be TRBD2 (5 bases). CDR3 length: 14 residues. Trimming pared 0 bases from V and 4 bases from J, leaving 9 bases between. The V gene's germline CDR1 is SGDLS and CDR2 YYNGEE. Written as DNA, the CDR3 is TGTGCCAGCAGCGTAGGGCCAGCGGCAGATACGCAGTATTTT. It yields the protein CASSVGPAADTQYF.

This rearrangement joins TRBV30 to TRBJ1-2; D not resolved. The CDR3 totals 12 residues. V was cut by 5 bases and J by 7 bases, with 14 bases left in between. Germline V gives CDR1 GTSNPN, CDR2 SVGIG (reference sequence). The CDR3 protein is CAWDPGRGGYTF. The CDR3 DNA is TGTGCCTGGGACCCTGGGAGAGGTGGCTACACCTTC.

The gene calls are TRBV6-5 and TRBJ1-1; no firm D call. Germline assignment: CDR1 MNHEY and CDR2 SVGAGI. Trimming took 8 bases from V and 3 from J, leaving 10 bases between them. This CDR3 contains 12 residues. In DNA form, the CDR3 reads TGTGCCAGCCCCGGTGTACACACTGAAGCTTTCTTT. Translated, it gives CASPGVHTEAFF.

This sequence joins TRBV27 and TRBJ1-1; no reliable D call. The CDR3 is 12 residues long. The germline V gene has CDR1 MNHEY and CDR2 SMNVEV (reference sequence). V lost 10 bases and J lost 7, with 16 bases in between. CDR3 DNA: TGTGCCAACGGAGAGTTAAAAGGTGAAGCTTTCTTT. This gives the protein CANGELKGEAFF.

This chain links TRBV12-5 with TRBJ1-5; 11 nucleotides match TRBD1. With V trimmed by 5 bases and J by 5 bases, 14 bases remained unmatched. Germline V lookup: CDR1 LGHNT, CDR2 FRNRAP. This CDR3 comprises 18 residues. The CDR3 region is CASGDSGTGGKFDQPQHF. CDR3 coding DNA: TGTGCTAGTGGTGATTCCGGGACAGGGGGTAAGTTCGATCAGCCCCAGCATTTT.

The chain links TRBV7-9 to TRBJ1-5; possibly TRBD1 for D (5 bases). Germline V gene sequence: CDR1 SEHNR, CDR2 FQNEAQ (reference sequence). Trimming stripped 4 bases from V and 6 bases from J, with 22 bases between. This CDR3 is built from 17 residues. The CDR3 sequence: CASSSSRASLRGQPQHF. In DNA form, the CDR3 reads TGTGCCAGCAGCTCCAGCCGGGCATCTCTTAGGGGTCAGCCCCAGCATTTT.

Only a few counts were recorded for this clone. The chain uses TRBV11-2 and TRBJ1-2; 8 nucleotides match TRBD1. In germline, CDR1 is SGHAT, CDR2 FQNNGV. Trimming at V came to 0 bases and at J to 6 bases, leaving 6 bases not matched to a gene. The CDR3 totals 15 residues. CDR3 DNA: TGTGCCAGCAGCTTAGATCAAGGGACAGGCAATGGCTACACCTTC. It is translated as CASSLDQGTGNGYTF.

The chain links TRBV13 to TRBJ2-7; tentatively, D is TRBD2 (6 bases). Trimming took off 2 bases at V and 0 bases at J, with 11 bases between the two ends. Germline V gene data show CDR1 as PRHDT and CDR2 as FYEKMQ (reference sequence). The CDR3 length is 15 residues. CDR3 coding DNA: TGTGCCAGCAGCTTATCCGAGCGGGTCTCCTACGAGCAGTACTTC. Translation gives CASSLSERVSYEQYF.

With respect to this clone: Other DNA sequences in the same sample also yield this CDR3. CDR3 in DNA: TGTGCCAGCAGCTTGACAGGGGGCACTGAAGCTTTCTTT. It specifies CASSLTGGTEAFF. J is TRBJ1-1 and V is TRBV7-3; TRBD1 agrees at 9 bases. In germline, CDR1 is SGHTA, CDR2 FQGTGA. V was pared by 3 bases and J by 4 bases, with 0 bases of the junction left unmatched. This CDR3 has 13 amino acids.

The V and J genes are TRBV2 and TRBJ2-1, with 8 bases fitting TRBD2. Losses at the gene ends were 4 bases for V and 5 bases for J; bases not matched to a gene: 7. Germline CDR1 is SNHLY and CDR2 is FYNNEI. There are 15 residues in the CDR3. CDR3 coding DNA: TGTGCCAGCAGTGGTACTAGCGGAGCGAACAATGAGCAGTTCTTC. Protein: CASSGTSGANNEQFF.

The chain recombines TRBV7-3 with TRBJ2-1; TRBD2 matches at 8 bases. The V and J ends lost 5 bases and 7 bases, in that order; junction bases with no gene match: 13. Germline V gene data show CDR1 as SGHTA and CDR2 as FQGTGA. CDR3 size: 16 residues. The CDR3 DNA reads as TGTGCCAGCAGCCTTGCCGGGACTAGTGGGGTGAATGAGCAGTTCTTC. Translated: CASSLAGTSGVNEQFF.

This clone was detected once. This chain uses TRBV7-9 with TRBJ2-7; 8 bases are shared with TRBD2. There are 15 residues in the CDR3. Trimming removed 2 bases from V and 2 bases from J; junction bases left unmatched: 5. The germline CDR1 and CDR2 sequences are SEHNR and FQNEAQ (reference sequence). The CDR3 reads CASSLPDGGAYEQYF. For the CDR3, the DNA is TGTGCCAGCAGCTTACCCGACGGGGGGGCCTACGAGCAGTACTTC.

This clone was observed many times. The chain combines TRBV28 with TRBJ1-2, with 7 bases matching TRBD1. The CDR3 extends over 16 amino acids. Germline trimming cut 9 bases from V and 7 bases from J; bases unmatched to any gene: 20. The germline V gene has CDR1 MDHEN and CDR2 SYDVKM. The CDR3 protein is CASLSPDRLGLVGYTF. The CDR3 DNA follows: TGTGCCAGTCTGAGCCCGGACAGGCTAGGGCTGGTTGGCTACACCTTC.

This clone was counted many times. The chain uses TRBV2 and TRBJ1-6; perhaps TRBD1 as D (6 bases). In germline, CDR1 is SNHLY, CDR2 FYNNEI. The length of the CDR3 is 15 residues. V dropped 6 bases and J dropped 8 bases, with 17 bases sitting between them. CDR3 DNA sequence: TGTGCCAGCAGCGCCCAGGGGCCACTCTATTCACCCCTCCACTTT. It codes for CASSAQGPLYSPLHF. Complete variable domain (other parts from reference TRBV2 and TRBJ1-6): EPEVTQTPSHQVTQMGQEVILRCVPISNHLYFYWYRQILGQKVEFLVSFYNNEISEKSEIFDDQFSVERPDGSNFTLKIRSTKLEDSAMYFCASSAQGPLYSPLHFGNGTRLTVT.

This chain joins TRBV30 and TRBJ2-7; no firm D call. Germline CDR1 is GTSNPN and CDR2 is SVGIG (reference sequence). V lost 4 bases and J lost 1, with 11 bases in between. CDR3 length equals 13 residues. CDR3 loop: CAWTGLSSYEQYF. CDR3 DNA sequence: TGTGCCTGGACAGGCCTTTCTTCCTACGAGCAGTACTTC.

This clone has just a few counts. The chain recombines TRBV16 with TRBJ1-2; no firm D call. Trimming left V 6 bases short and J 1 base short, with 3 bases between. CDR1 KGHSY and CDR2 FQNENV come from the germline V gene. The CDR3 extends over 11 amino acids. CDR3 residues: CASSYNYGYTF. As DNA, the CDR3 is TGTGCCAGCAGTTATAACTATGGCTACACCTTC. Full variable domain (missing parts from reference TRBV16 and TRBJ1-2): GEEVAQTPKHLVRGEGQKAKLYCAPIKGHSYVFWYQQVLKNEFKFLISFQNENVFDETGMPKERFSAKCLPNSPCSLEIQATKLEDSAVYFCASSYNYGYTFGSGTRLTVV.

The rearrangement links TRBV28 to TRBJ1-4; D uncertain. V lost 5 bases, J lost 14 bases, and 15 bases lay in between. Germline values: CDR1 MDHEN, CDR2 SYDVKM. This CDR3 has 12 residues. Here the CDR3 DNA reads TGTGCCAGCAGTGCCCCGAGGTCGAGGCTGTTTTTT. It translates to CASSAPRSRLFF.

The V and J genes are TRBV7-2 and TRBJ2-7; possibly TRBD1 for D (6 bases). The V end lost 4 bases, the J end lost 0 bases, and 13 bases lay between the germline ends. In germline, CDR1 is SGHTA, CDR2 FQGNSA. The CDR3 runs to 15 residues. CDR3 in amino acids: CASSSDRSSSYEQYF. CDR3 bases: TGTGCCAGCAGCTCCGACAGGTCAAGCTCCTACGAGCAGTACTTC.

The rearrangement joins TRBV9 to TRBJ1-4, with TRBD1 matching 8 bases. Germline values: CDR1 SGDLS, CDR2 YYNGEE. With V trimmed by 0 bases and J by 7 bases, 5 bases remained unmatched. This CDR3 contains 15 residues. The CDR3 is CASSVEDRASEKLFF. The CDR3 DNA sequence: TGTGCCAGCAGCGTAGAGGACAGGGCCTCTGAAAAACTGTTTTTT.

For the CDR3, the DNA is TGTGCCAGCGCTGCGGAATACACTGAAGCTTTCTTT. It codes for CASAAEYTEAFF. The chain has TRBV28 and TRBJ1-1; no reliable D call. The V and J ends lost 8 bases and 3 bases respectively, with 10 bases between them. The CDR3 is 12 amino acids. From germline, CDR1 is MDHEN and CDR2 SYDVKM.

The chain joins TRBV7-2 to TRBJ1-2, with D possibly matching TRBD1 (6 bases). Trimming left V 3 bases short and J 3 bases short, with 11 bases between. Germline CDR1 reads SGHTA; CDR2 reads FQGNSA. The length of the CDR3 is 14 residues. CDR3 nucleotide sequence: TGTGCCAGCAGCTTCCGGACAGATTACTATGGCTACACCTTC. It is translated as CASSFRTDYYGYTF.

The CDR3 DNA follows: TGTGCCAGCAGAAGGGCCGGGAGGATCTATGGCTACACCTTC. Protein sequence: CASRRAGRIYGYTF. The chain recombines TRBV27 with TRBJ1-2; the D is unclear. V lost 6 bases, J lost 4 bases, and 15 bases lay in between. In germline, CDR1 is MNHEY, CDR2 SMNVEV (reference sequence). This CDR3 has 14 residues.

The V gene is TRBV5-5, the J gene TRBJ2-7; tentatively, D is TRBD2 (5 bases). There are 11 residues in the CDR3. V shed 2 bases and J shed 7 bases, with 7 bases lying between them. Germline CDR1 reads SGHKS; CDR2 reads YYEKEE (reference sequence). The CDR3 bases are TGTGCCAGCAGCTTCTCGGGGGAGCAGTACTTC. Translation: CASSFSGEQYF.

The rearrangement links TRBV30 to TRBJ2-5; 9 bases map to TRBD1. Germline V gene sequence: CDR1 GTSNPN, CDR2 SVGIG (reference sequence). V gave up 3 bases and J gave up 5 bases; unmatched junction bases: 7. There are 14 residues in the CDR3. Here the CDR3 reads CAWRPQGAWETQYF. The CDR3 region has the DNA TGTGCCTGGAGACCACAGGGGGCGTGGGAGACCCAGTACTTC.

The rearrangement uses TRBV9 and TRBJ1-2; D unresolved. Between the trimmed V and J ends, which lost 0 bases and 4 bases, there was a span of 10 bases. This CDR3 comprises 14 residues. Per the germline V gene, CDR1 is SGDLS and CDR2 is YYNGEE. CDR3 nucleotide sequence: TGTGCCAGCAGCGTAGAGGACTCCTCCTATGGCTACACCTTC. Translating gives CASSVEDSSYGYTF.

This chain connects TRBV5-4 to TRBJ1-3; no clear D. The CDR3 has 16 residues. The germline CDR1 and CDR2 sequences are SGHNT and YYREEE (reference sequence). The V end lost 4 bases, the J end lost 1 base, and 15 bases lay between the germline ends. CDR3 in DNA: TGTGCCAGCAGCGCTGGGTCAGGTCGTTCTGGAAACACCATATATTTT. Amino acids: CASSAGSGRSGNTIYF.

CDR3 DNA: TGTGCCAGCAGCCAAACAGACAGGGGAGGGAGTGGCTACACCTTC. Protein product: CASSQTDRGGSGYTF. V is TRBV3-1 (or the pseudogene TRBV3-2) and J is TRBJ1-2; 8 nucleotides line up with TRBD1. The germline V gene has CDR1 LGHDT and CDR2 YNNKEL (reference sequence). The CDR3 contains 15 residues. V lost 2 bases and J lost 7; bases outside the gene matches: 9.

This clone was seen only a few times. The chain links TRBV21-1 to TRBJ1-2; the table calls TRBD1, which could not be checked here. TRBV21-1 is flagged as a pseudogene. The CDR3 has 15 amino acids. CDR3 sequence reads: CASSRRDRPEQGYTF. The CDR3 DNA follows: TGTGCCAGCAGCCGAAGAGACCGCCCTGAACAGGGCTACACCTTC.

This chain uses TRBV24-1 with TRBJ2-5; tentative D call: TRBD1 (6 bases). The CDR3 is made up of 13 amino acids. Germline V gives CDR1 KGHDR, CDR2 SFDVKD. V lost 9 bases to trimming and J lost 5 bases, with 15 bases between them. CDR3 DNA: TGTGCCACCGGTGGCAGGGGAATGGAGACCCAGTACTTC. Encoded protein: CATGGRGMETQYF.